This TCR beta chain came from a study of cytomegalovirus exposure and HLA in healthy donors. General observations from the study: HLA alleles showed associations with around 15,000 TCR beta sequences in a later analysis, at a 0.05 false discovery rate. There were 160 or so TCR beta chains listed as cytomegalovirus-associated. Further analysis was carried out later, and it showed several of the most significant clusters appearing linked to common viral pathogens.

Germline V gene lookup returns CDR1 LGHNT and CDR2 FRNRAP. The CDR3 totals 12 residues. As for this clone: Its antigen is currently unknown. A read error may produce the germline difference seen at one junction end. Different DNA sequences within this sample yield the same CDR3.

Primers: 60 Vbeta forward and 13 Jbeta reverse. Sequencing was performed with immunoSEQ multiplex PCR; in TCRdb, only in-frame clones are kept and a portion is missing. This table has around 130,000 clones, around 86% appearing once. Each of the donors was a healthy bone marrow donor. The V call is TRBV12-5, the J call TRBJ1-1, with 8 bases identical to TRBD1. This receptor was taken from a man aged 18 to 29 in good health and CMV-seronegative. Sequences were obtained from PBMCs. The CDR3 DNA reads TGTGCTAGTGGCCGGACAGGGACTGAAGCTTTCTTC. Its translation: CASGRTGTEAFF.